Below, 8 T cell receptor beta chains from the same sample are listed, as sequenced in a study of T cells after somatic rescue of genetic block. The protocol was immunoSEQ multiplex PCR, while the TCRdb copy is restricted to in-frame clones and leaves out a portion. The sample shows about 68,000 clones, around 93% of them seen only once. The sample consisted of peripheral blood mononuclear cells (PBMCs). Source of these receptors: a man in his forties or fifties.

J is TRBJ1-1 and V is TRBV11-2; perhaps TRBD1 as D (6 bases). Trimming took 4 bases from V and 1 from J, leaving 10 bases between them. Germline assignment: CDR1 SGHAT and CDR2 FQNNGV. The CDR3 contains 14 residues. The CDR3 region has the DNA TGTGCCAGCAGCTACAGGGCTGGGAACACTGAAGCTTTCTTT. This encodes CASSYRAGNTEAFF.

The genes are TRBV9 and TRBJ2-1; D is unclear. The germline V gene encodes CDR1 SGDLS and CDR2 YYNGEE. The CDR3 extends over 15 amino acids. V lost 0 bases and J lost 0, with 7 bases in between. The chain's CDR3 is CASSVARSSYNEQFF. The CDR3 coding sequence is TGTGCCAGCAGCGTAGCCCGGAGCTCCTACAATGAGCAGTTCTTC.

This chain uses TRBV11-2 with TRBJ2-1; 7 nucleotides align to TRBD1. This CDR3 is built from 15 residues. The germline V gene has CDR1 SGHAT and CDR2 FQNNGV. The V and J ends lost 2 bases and 6 bases, in that order; junction bases with no gene match: 7. The CDR3 sequence: CASSLTGTVFNEQFF. The CDR3 region has the DNA TGTGCCAGCAGCTTAACCGGGACAGTCTTCAATGAGCAGTTCTTC.

This clone showed up just once. V is TRBV6-1 and J is TRBJ2-2, with 9 bases fitting TRBD1. Germline lookup yields CDR1 MNHNS and CDR2 SASEGT. CDR3 length equals 15 residues. V was clipped by 6 bases and J by 6 bases; unmatched bases: 8. The CDR3 loop is CASRTGTGKPGELFF. DNA for the CDR3: TGTGCCAGCAGAACCGGGACAGGGAAGCCCGGGGAGCTGTTTTTT.

The chain carries TRBV13 and TRBJ1-6; TRBD1 agrees at 9 bases. The CDR3 spans 16 residues. Per the germline V gene, CDR1 is PRHDT and CDR2 is FYEKMQ (reference sequence). V gave up 0 bases and J gave up 3 bases; unmatched junction bases: 0. CDR3 sequence reads: CASSLGGQGYNSPLHF. The CDR3 region has the DNA TGTGCCAGCAGCTTAGGGGGACAGGGCTATAATTCACCCCTCCACTTT.

This clone showed up just once. V usage is TRBV13 and J usage is TRBJ1-2; 7 bases fit TRBD1. V was pared by 5 bases and J by 0 bases, with 3 bases of the junction left unmatched. The CDR3 covers 14 residues. Germline CDR1 PRHDT, CDR2 FYEKMQ (reference sequence). CDR3 bases: TGTGCCAGCAGCGAAGGGACAGCTAACTATGGCTACACCTTC. Encoded protein: CASSEGTANYGYTF.

This chain joins TRBV4-2 and TRBJ2-1, with no clear D. Trimming left V 1 base short and J 0 bases short, with 10 bases between. This CDR3 has 16 residues. The germline V gene encodes CDR1 LGHNA and CDR2 YNFKEQ. CDR3 loop: CASSQGIPSSYNEQFF. The CDR3 DNA sequence: TGTGCCAGCAGCCAAGGGATCCCGAGCTCCTACAATGAGCAGTTCTTC.

The CDR3 protein is CATSSRTGLNYGYTF. The CDR3 DNA reads as TGTGCCACCAGCAGCAGGACAGGGCTAAACTATGGCTACACCTTC. The rearrangement joins TRBV15 to TRBJ1-2, with TRBD1 matching 8 bases. The CDR3 loop spans 15 amino acids. The V segment lost 3 bases and the J segment 2 bases; nucleotides outside the gene matches: 5. Germline CDR1 LNHNV, CDR2 YYDKDF (reference sequence).